Each of the 4 T cell receptor beta chains below was sequenced from the same sample in a study of Graves' ophthalmopathy and Graves' hyperthyroidism. As the template, RNA transcripts were used to amplify TCR beta CDR3 regions. The first round was an RT-PCR with HTBI primers, and the second round was a multiplex PCR. MiXCR, run by TCRdb on the multiplex PCR reads, gives a single entry per CDR3 protein. The repertoire consists of about 1.2 million distinct CDR3 sequences, with less than 45% occurring once and the leading ten covering roughly 10%. Sequenced material: peripheral blood or thyroid tissue (not recorded which). These receptors came from an adult man with Graves' hyperthyroidism.

There are a few counts of this clonotype. This chain joins TRBV7-9 and TRBJ1-2; D remains ambiguous. The CDR3 consists of 13 residues. V lost 4 bases and J 8 bases, leaving 14 bases between the germline ends. CDR1 and CDR2 (germline): SEHNR, FQNEAQ (reference sequence). The CDR3 here is CASSSSYTAGYTF. For the CDR3, the DNA is TGTGCCAGCAGCTCTTCCTATACCGCCGGCTACACCTTC.

The rearrangement uses TRBV29-1 and TRBJ2-2, with D tentatively TRBD1 or TRBD2 (6 bases each). The V and J ends lost 8 bases and 6 bases respectively, with 13 bases between them. The CDR3 length is 12 residues. Germline V lookup: CDR1 SQVTM, CDR2 ANQGSEA. The chain's CDR3 is CSNPGGPGELFF. The CDR3 DNA is TGCAGCAATCCCGGGGGCCCCGGGGAGCTGTTTTTT.

J is TRBJ2-6 and V is TRBV25-1; 11 nucleotides match TRBD1. Germline CDR1 and CDR2: MGHDK and SYGVNS. V trimming: 6 bases; J trimming: 0 bases; junction bases outside the gene matches: 10. CDR3 size: 19 residues. CDR3 sequence: CASSLGRTGGVSGANVLTF. The CDR3 coding sequence is TGTGCCAGCAGCTTGGGGAGGACAGGGGGCGTCTCTGGGGCCAACGTCCTGACTTTC. The entire variable domain, with the rest obtained from reference TRBV25-1 and TRBJ2-6, is as follows: EADIYQTPRYLVIGTGKKITLECSQTMGHDKMYWYQQDPGMELHLIHYSYGVNSTEKGDLSSESTVSRIRTEHFPLTLESARPSHTSQYLCASSLGRTGGVSGANVLTFGAGSRLTVL.

A remark on this clonotype: One end of the junction is discordant with germline, which a read error may explain. The chain joins TRBV10-3 to TRBJ1-2; TRBD1 might be the D (5 bases). CDR3 length: 15 residues. Germline V CDR1 and CDR2: ENHRY, SYGVKD. The CDR3 reads CASSRSGRQSYGYTF. In DNA, the CDR3 is TGTGCCAGCAGTCGCTCAGGGAGACAGAGCTATGGCTACACCTTC.